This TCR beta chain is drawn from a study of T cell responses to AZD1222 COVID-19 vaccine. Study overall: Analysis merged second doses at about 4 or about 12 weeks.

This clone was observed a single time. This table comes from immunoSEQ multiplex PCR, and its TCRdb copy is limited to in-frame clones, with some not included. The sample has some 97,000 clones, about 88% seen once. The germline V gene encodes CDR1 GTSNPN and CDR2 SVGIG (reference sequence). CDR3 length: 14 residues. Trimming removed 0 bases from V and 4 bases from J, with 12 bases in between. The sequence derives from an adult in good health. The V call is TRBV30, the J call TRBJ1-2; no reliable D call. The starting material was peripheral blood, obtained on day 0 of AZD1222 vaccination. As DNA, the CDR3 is TGTGCCTGGAGTGTTACCCCCGAGGGCTATGGCTACACCTTC. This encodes CAWSVTPEGYGYTF.